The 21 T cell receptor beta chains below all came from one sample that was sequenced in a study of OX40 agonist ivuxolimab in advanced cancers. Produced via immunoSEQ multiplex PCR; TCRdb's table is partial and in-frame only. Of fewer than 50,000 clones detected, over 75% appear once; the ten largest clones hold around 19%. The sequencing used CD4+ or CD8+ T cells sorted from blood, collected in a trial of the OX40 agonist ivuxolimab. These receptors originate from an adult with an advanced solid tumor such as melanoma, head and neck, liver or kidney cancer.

The CDR3 sequence is CASSYQTGGTEAFF. The DNA for the CDR3 is TGCGCCAGCAGCTATCAGACAGGGGGGACTGAAGCTTTCTTT. The chain joins TRBV4-1 to TRBJ1-1, with 9 bases fitting TRBD1. With 5 bases clipped from V and 5 bases from J, the junction kept 6 bases outside the gene matches. CDR3 length: 14 residues. Germline CDR1 MGHRA, CDR2 YSYEKL.

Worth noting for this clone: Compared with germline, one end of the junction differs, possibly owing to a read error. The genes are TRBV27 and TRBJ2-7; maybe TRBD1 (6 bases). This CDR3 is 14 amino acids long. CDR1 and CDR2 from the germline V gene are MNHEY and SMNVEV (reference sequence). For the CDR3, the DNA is TGTGCCAGCGGACAGCCTAGAACCTTTTTGGAGTTAAACTTC. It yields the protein CASGQPRTFLELNF.

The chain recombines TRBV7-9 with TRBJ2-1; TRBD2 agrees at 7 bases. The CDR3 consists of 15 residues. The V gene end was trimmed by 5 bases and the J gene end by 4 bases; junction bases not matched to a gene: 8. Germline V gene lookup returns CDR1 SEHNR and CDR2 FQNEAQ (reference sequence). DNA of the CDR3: TGTGCCAGCAGCCTAAGCGGGGCATTATACAATGAGCAGTTCTTC. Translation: CASSLSGALYNEQFF.

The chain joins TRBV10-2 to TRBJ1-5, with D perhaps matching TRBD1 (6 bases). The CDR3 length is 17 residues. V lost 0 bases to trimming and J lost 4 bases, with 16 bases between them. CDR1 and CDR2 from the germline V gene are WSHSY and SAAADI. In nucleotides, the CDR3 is TGCGCCAGCAGTGAGTCCGGAGCAGGGGCAAATAATCAGCCCCAGCATTTT. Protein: CASSESGAGANNQPQHF.

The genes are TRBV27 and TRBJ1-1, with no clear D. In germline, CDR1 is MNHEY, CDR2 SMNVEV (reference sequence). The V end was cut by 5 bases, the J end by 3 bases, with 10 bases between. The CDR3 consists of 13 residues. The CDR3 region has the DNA TGTGCCAGCAGTCAGCTGGGGTACACTGAAGCTTTCTTT. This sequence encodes CASSQLGYTEAFF.

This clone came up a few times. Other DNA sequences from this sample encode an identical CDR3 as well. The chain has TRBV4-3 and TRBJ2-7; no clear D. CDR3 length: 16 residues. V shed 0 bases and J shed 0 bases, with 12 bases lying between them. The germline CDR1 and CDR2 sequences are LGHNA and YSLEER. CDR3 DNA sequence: TGCGCCAGCAGCCAAGATTTTCCCGGGCCCTCCTACGAGCAGTACTTC. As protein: CASSQDFPGPSYEQYF.

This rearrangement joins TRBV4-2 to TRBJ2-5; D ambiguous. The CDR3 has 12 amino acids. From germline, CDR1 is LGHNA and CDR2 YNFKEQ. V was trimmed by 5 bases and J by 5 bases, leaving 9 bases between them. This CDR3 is CASSFDSETQYF. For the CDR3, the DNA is TGTGCCAGCAGCTTTGACTCGGAGACCCAGTACTTC.

CDR3: CASSHRDRVREQFF. In nucleotides, the CDR3 is TGTGCCAGCAGTCACCGGGACAGGGTTAGGGAGCAGTTCTTC. The chain carries TRBV7-2 and TRBJ2-1, with TRBD1 matching over 9 bases. The CDR3 loop spans 14 amino acids. V lost 6 bases, J lost 10 bases, and 10 bases stayed unmatched. Germline assignment: CDR1 SGHTA and CDR2 FQGNSA.

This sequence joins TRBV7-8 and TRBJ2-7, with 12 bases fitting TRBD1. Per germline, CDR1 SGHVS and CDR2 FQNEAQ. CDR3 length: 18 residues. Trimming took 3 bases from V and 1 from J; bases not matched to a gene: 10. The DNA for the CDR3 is TGTGCCAGCAGCTTGGGGGGACAGGGGGCGCCGGGATCCTACGAGCAGTACGTC. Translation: CASSLGGQGAPGSYEQYV.

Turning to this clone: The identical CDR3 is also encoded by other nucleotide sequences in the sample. This chain's CDR3 is CASSERGGREKLFF. The CDR3 DNA sequence: TGTGCCAGCAGTGAAAGAGGGGGCCGTGAAAAACTGTTTTTT. V gene TRBV2 combines with J gene TRBJ1-4; 7 bases are shared with TRBD1. Trimming cost V 2 bases and J 7 bases; bases outside gene matches: 4. The CDR3 contains 14 residues. The V gene's germline CDR1 is SNHLY and CDR2 FYNNEI.

The CDR3 nucleotides read TGTGCCAGCAGTTTATGGCCGGGACTTTCTAACACCGGGGAGCTGTTTTTT. Residues: CASSLWPGLSNTGELFF. The chain is built from TRBV28 and TRBJ2-2; a weak D match, TRBD2 (6 bases). The CDR3 is made up of 17 amino acids. The V end lost 0 bases, the J end lost 2 bases, and 13 bases lay between the germline ends. Germline V gene lookup returns CDR1 MDHEN and CDR2 SYDVKM.

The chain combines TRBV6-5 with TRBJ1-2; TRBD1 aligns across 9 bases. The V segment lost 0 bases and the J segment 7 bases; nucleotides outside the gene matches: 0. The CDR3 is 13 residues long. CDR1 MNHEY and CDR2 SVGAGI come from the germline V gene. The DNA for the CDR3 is TGTGCCAGCAGTTACTCGGACAGGGGTGGCTACACCTTC. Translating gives CASSYSDRGGYTF.

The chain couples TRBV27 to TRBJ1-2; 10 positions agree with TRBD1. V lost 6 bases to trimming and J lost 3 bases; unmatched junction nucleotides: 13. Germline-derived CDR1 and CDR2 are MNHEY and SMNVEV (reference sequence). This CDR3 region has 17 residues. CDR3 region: CASSLGQGVSTDYGYTF. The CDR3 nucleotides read TGTGCCAGCAGCCTTGGACAGGGGGTTAGCACGGACTATGGCTACACCTTC.

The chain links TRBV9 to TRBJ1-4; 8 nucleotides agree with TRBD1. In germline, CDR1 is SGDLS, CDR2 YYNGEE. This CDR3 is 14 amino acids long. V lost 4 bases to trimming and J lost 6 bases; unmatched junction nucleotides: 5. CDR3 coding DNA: TGTGCCAGCAGCCTCAGGGGGCAGGATGAAAAACTGTTTTTT. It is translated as CASSLRGQDEKLFF.

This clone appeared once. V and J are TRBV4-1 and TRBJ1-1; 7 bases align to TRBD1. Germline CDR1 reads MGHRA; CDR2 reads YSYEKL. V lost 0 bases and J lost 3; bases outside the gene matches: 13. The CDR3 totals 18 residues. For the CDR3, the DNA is TGCGCCAGCAGCCAAGATTTCCCCCTACAGGGGTCTTACACTGAAGCTTTCTTT. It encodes CASSQDFPLQGSYTEAFF.

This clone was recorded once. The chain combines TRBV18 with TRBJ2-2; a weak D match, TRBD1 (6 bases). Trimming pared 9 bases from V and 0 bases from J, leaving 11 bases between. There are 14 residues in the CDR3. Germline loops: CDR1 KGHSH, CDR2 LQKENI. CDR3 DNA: TGTGCCAGTCCGGGACACACGAACACCGGGGAGCTGTTTTTT. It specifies CASPGHTNTGELFF. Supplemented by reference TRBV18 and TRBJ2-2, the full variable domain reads NAGVMQNPRHLVRRRGQEARLRCSPMKGHSHVYWYRQLPEEGLKFMVYLQKENIIDESGMPKERFSAEFPKEGPSILRIQQVVRGDSAAYFCASPGHTNTGELFFGEGSRLTVL.

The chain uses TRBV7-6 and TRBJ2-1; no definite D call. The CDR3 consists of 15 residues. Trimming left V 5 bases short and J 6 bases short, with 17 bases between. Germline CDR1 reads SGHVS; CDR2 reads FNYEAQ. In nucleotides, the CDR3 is TGTGCCAGCAGCAAACCGGTCGTTGGTGGCAATGAGCAGTTCTTC. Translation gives CASSKPVVGGNEQFF. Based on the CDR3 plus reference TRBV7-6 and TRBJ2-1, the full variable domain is GAGVSQSPRYKVTKRGQDVALRCDPISGHVSLYWYRQALGQGPEFLTYFNYEAQQDKSGLPNDRFSAERPEGSISTLTIQRTEQRDSAMYRCASSKPVVGGNEQFFGPGTRLTVL.

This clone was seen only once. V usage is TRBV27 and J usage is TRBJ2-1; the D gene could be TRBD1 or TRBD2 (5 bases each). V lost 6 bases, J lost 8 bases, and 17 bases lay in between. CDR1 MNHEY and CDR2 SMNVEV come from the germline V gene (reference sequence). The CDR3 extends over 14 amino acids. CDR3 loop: CASRGLGDDDEQFF. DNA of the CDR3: TGTGCCAGCAGGGGTCTGGGGGACGACGATGAGCAGTTCTTC.

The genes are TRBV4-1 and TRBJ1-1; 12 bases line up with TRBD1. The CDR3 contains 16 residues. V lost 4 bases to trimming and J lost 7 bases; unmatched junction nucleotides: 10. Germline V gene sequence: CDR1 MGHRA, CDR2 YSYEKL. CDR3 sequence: CASSPHSGTGGIEAFF. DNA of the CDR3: TGCGCCAGCAGCCCCCATTCCGGGACAGGGGGCATTGAAGCTTTCTTT.

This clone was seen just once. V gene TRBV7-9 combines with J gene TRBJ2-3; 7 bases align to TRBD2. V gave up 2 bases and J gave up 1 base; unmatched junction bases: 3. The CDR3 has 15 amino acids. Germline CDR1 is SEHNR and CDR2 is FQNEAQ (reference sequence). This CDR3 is CASSLTSGGTDTQYF. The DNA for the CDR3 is TGTGCCAGCAGCTTAACCAGCGGGGGCACAGATACGCAGTATTTT.

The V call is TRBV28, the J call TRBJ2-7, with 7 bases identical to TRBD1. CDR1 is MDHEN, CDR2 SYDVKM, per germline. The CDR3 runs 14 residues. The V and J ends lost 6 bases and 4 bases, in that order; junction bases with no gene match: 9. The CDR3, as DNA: TGTGCCAGCAGCCCGCAAGGGACAGTGTACGAGCAGTACTTC. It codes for CASSPQGTVYEQYF.